Below, 30 T cell receptor beta chains from the same sample are listed, as sequenced in a study of shared clonotypes between healthy human individuals. Clones were sequenced by immunoSEQ multiplex PCR, and TCRdb holds only the in-frame ones, with some missing. The table shows about 2.1 million clones, with 90% to 95% occurring only once. Positive CCR7 selection of CD45RO-negative cells yielded the naive CD8 cells, and terminally differentiated effector memory CD45RA+ cells were excluded. Sequences were obtained from naive CD8+ T cells from PBMCs. These receptors all come from a young man in good health. Some clones in this sample may be carry-over from other donors' samples.

This chain connects TRBV11-1 to TRBJ2-7; 8 bases line up with TRBD1. Germline values: CDR1 SGHAT, CDR2 FQDESV (reference sequence). V was pared by 8 bases and J by 3 bases, with 3 bases of the junction left unmatched. The CDR3 is 12 amino acids. This chain's CDR3 is CASGTGGYEQYF. DNA for the CDR3: TGTGCCAGCGGAACAGGGGGCTACGAGCAGTACTTC.

The V call is TRBV9, the J call TRBJ2-1; 8 bases agree with TRBD2. V lost 0 bases, J lost 5 bases, and 10 bases stayed unmatched. Germline V gives CDR1 SGDLS, CDR2 YYNGEE. CDR3 length: 17 residues. This chain's CDR3 is CASSVVPLASGHNEQFF. Written as DNA, the CDR3 is TGTGCCAGCAGCGTAGTACCGTTGGCTAGCGGGCACAATGAGCAGTTCTTC.

The genes are TRBV7-9 and TRBJ2-7; TRBD1 agrees at 8 bases. The germline CDR1 and CDR2 sequences are SEHNR and FQNEAQ (reference sequence). Trimming cost V 4 bases and J 2 bases; bases outside gene matches: 7. This CDR3 comprises 15 residues. The DNA for the CDR3 is TGTGCCAGCAGCTCCCTGACAGGGGCCGCCTACGAGCAGTACTTC. This gives the protein CASSSLTGAAYEQYF.

V is TRBV19 and J is TRBJ2-3, with no clear D. Per the germline V gene, CDR1 is LNHDA and CDR2 is SQIVND (reference sequence). This CDR3 has 12 residues. V was trimmed by 8 bases and J by 9 bases, leaving 15 bases between them. This chain's CDR3 is CASQYQDGTQYF. The CDR3, as DNA: TGTGCCAGTCAATACCAGGACGGGACGCAGTATTTT.

The chain uses TRBV27 and TRBJ2-5; 9 bases match TRBD1. The better agreement between TRBJ2-7 and the DNA end casts doubt on the J call. CDR1 is MNHEY, CDR2 SMNVEV, per germline (reference sequence). This CDR3 spans 15 amino acids. CDR3 sequence reads: CASSPLDRGDYEQYF. The CDR3 nucleotides are TGTGCCAGCAGTCCTCTAGACAGGGGGGACTACGAGCAGTACTTC.

The chain recombines TRBV7-9 with TRBJ2-2, with 9 bases lining up with TRBD1. Germline trimming cut 5 bases from V and 8 bases from J; bases unmatched to any gene: 9. This CDR3 region has 15 residues. The V gene's germline CDR1 is SEHNR and CDR2 FQNEAQ (reference sequence). The CDR3 here is CASSRRDRVAGELFF. The CDR3 DNA reads as TGTGCCAGCAGCCGCCGGGACAGGGTAGCTGGGGAGCTGTTTTTT.

The V call is TRBV9, the J call TRBJ2-2; D is possibly TRBD1 (6 bases). This CDR3 contains 19 residues. Trimming took 3 bases from V and 1 from J, leaving 22 bases between them. Germline loops: CDR1 SGDLS, CDR2 YYNGEE. CDR3 sequence reads: CASSAHRVGDPLNTGELFF. CDR3 nucleotides: TGTGCCAGCAGCGCACACAGGGTCGGGGACCCCTTGAACACCGGGGAGCTGTTTTTT.

The chain carries TRBV7-2 and TRBJ1-4; no firm D call. Trimming took 5 bases from V and 0 from J, leaving 16 bases between them. Germline V gives CDR1 SGHTA, CDR2 FQGNSA. The CDR3 loop spans 17 amino acids. CDR3 nucleotide sequence: TGTGCCAGCAGCCACCCCGGGGAGGACGCAACTAATGAAAAACTGTTTTTT. This translates into CASSHPGEDATNEKLFF.

J is TRBJ2-7 and V is TRBV28; D might be TRBD1 (6 bases). Germline V gene sequence: CDR1 MDHEN, CDR2 SYDVKM. Trimming removed 6 bases from V and 6 bases from J, with 18 bases in between. The CDR3 is 14 residues long. CDR3 amino acids: CASSPDRGFVEQYF. DNA of the CDR3: TGTGCCAGCAGCCCAGATAGGGGGTTTGTCGAGCAGTACTTC.

The V gene is TRBV28, the J gene TRBJ2-7, with 8 bases aligning to TRBD2. The CDR3 has 15 amino acids. J was trimmed by 3 bases and V by 6 bases; bases with no gene match: 10. Germline loops: CDR1 MDHEN, CDR2 SYDVKM. CDR3 sequence: CASSPRDRGGYEQYF. The CDR3 DNA sequence: TGTGCCAGCAGCCCTAGGGACCGGGGGGGCTACGAGCAGTACTTC.

The chain is built from TRBV4-2 and TRBJ1-1; D gene ambiguous. From germline, CDR1 is LGHNA and CDR2 YNFKEQ. The CDR3 length is 15 residues. The ends were cut back, 4 bases at V and 1 base at J, with 13 bases in the middle. Written as DNA, the CDR3 is TGTGCCAGCAGCCTAGCCCGTATTGCGAACACTGAAGCTTTCTTT. This gives the protein CASSLARIANTEAFF.

Of note for this clone: Other DNA sequences in this specimen translate into the identical CDR3. The chain recombines TRBV7-9 with TRBJ2-6; no clear D gene. Trimming took off 5 bases at V and 0 bases at J, with 5 bases between the two ends. Germline values: CDR1 SEHNR, CDR2 FQNEAQ (reference sequence). The CDR3 runs to 14 residues. CDR3 amino acids: CASSPPSGANVLTF. The CDR3 DNA is TGTGCCAGCAGCCCCCCCTCTGGGGCCAACGTCCTGACTTTC.

DNA of the CDR3: TGTGCCAGCGACAGGGGATTGTACGGGAGGGGCACAGATACGCAGTATTTT. This codes for CASDRGLYGRGTDTQYF. The V and J genes are TRBV7-2 and TRBJ2-3, with D perhaps matching TRBD1 or TRBD2 (8 bases each). Germline CDR1 and CDR2: SGHTA and FQGNSA. The V and J ends lost 8 bases and 1 base respectively, with 22 bases between them. This CDR3 has 17 amino acids.

The CDR3 loop is CASSPLPAHSNQPQHF. In DNA, the CDR3 is TGTGCCAGCAGTCCCCTCCCAGCTCATAGCAATCAGCCCCAGCATTTT. V gene TRBV28 combines with J gene TRBJ1-5; D not certain. V lost 5 bases and J lost 0, with 14 bases in between. The CDR3 contains 16 residues. Germline V gene sequence: CDR1 MDHEN, CDR2 SYDVKM. The full variable domain, in which reference TRBV28 and TRBJ1-5 provide the parts outside the CDR3, is DVKVTQSSRYLVKRTGEKVFLECVQDMDHENMFWYRQDPGLGLRLIYFSYDVKMKEKGDIPEGYSVSREKKERFSLILESASTNQTSMYLCASSPLPAHSNQPQHFGDGTRLSIL.

V usage is TRBV6-5 and J usage is TRBJ1-6; a weak D match, TRBD1 (5 bases). V dropped 2 bases and J dropped 9 bases, with 11 bases sitting between them. Germline V gene lookup returns CDR1 MNHEY and CDR2 SVGAGI. The CDR3 loop spans 14 amino acids. The CDR3, as DNA: TGTGCCAGCAGTTACGCCAGGGAAGGTTCACCCCTCCACTTT. It yields the protein CASSYAREGSPLHF.

The chain carries TRBV27 and TRBJ1-5; TRBD1 might be the D (5 bases). Germline V CDR1 and CDR2: MNHEY, SMNVEV (reference sequence). Trimming took off 5 bases at V and 4 bases at J, with 15 bases between the two ends. The CDR3 is made up of 15 amino acids. The CDR3 coding sequence is TGTGCCAGCAGTGTTTGGTCCGGGGCAAATCAGCCCCAGCATTTT. This translates into CASSVWSGANQPQHF.

The rearrangement joins TRBV7-3 to TRBJ2-7; unclear D gene. The germline gives CDR1 SGHTA, CDR2 FQGTGA. The CDR3 is 11 amino acids. V was trimmed by 2 bases and J by 6 bases, leaving 5 bases between them. In DNA form, the CDR3 reads TGTGCCAGCAGCTTAGGGGTCGAGCAGTACTTC. Translating it yields CASSLGVEQYF.

The rearrangement uses TRBV11-1 and TRBJ2-1; 13 nucleotides line up with TRBD2. The CDR3 runs to 16 residues. After removal of 7 bases from V and 7 bases from J, the junction contained 10 bases not matched to a gene. Germline assignment: CDR1 SGHAT and CDR2 FQDESV (reference sequence). CDR3 sequence (DNA): TGTGCCAGCAACCAACTAGCGGGAGGGCCGGGAAATGAGCAGTTCTTC. The encoded protein is CASNQLAGGPGNEQFF. The full variable domain, in which reference TRBV11-1 and TRBJ2-1 provide the parts outside the CDR3, is EAEVAQSPRYKITEKSQAVAFWCDPISGHATLYWYRQILGQGPELLVQFQDESVVDDSQLPKDRFSAERLKGVDSTLKIQPAELGDSAMYLCASNQLAGGPGNEQFFGPGTRLTVL.

The V and J genes are TRBV19 and TRBJ2-7; 7 bases line up with TRBD1. The CDR3 is made up of 13 amino acids. The J segment lost 0 bases and the V segment lost 8 bases, leaving 4 bases of the junction unmatched. Germline V CDR1 and CDR2: LNHDA, SQIVND (reference sequence). This CDR3 is CASLDRVSYEQYF. DNA of the CDR3: TGTGCCAGTCTCGACAGGGTCTCCTACGAGCAGTACTTC. Full variable domain (rest looked up from reference TRBV19 and TRBJ2-7): DGGITQSPKYLFRKEGQNVTLSCEQNLNHDAMYWYRQDPGQGLRLIYYSQIVNDFQKGDIAEGYSVSREKKESFPLTVTSAQKNPTAFYLCASLDRVSYEQYFGPGTRLTVT.

The chain combines TRBV2 with TRBJ1-1; D gene ambiguous. V lost 7 bases and J 0 bases, leaving 9 bases between the germline ends. The length of the CDR3 is 13 residues. Germline V gene sequence: CDR1 SNHLY, CDR2 FYNNEI. The CDR3 nucleotides read TGTGCCAGCATGGACGGGATGAACACTGAAGCTTTCTTT. Its protein product is CASMDGMNTEAFF.

The gene calls are TRBV28 and TRBJ2-4; D unclear. Per germline, CDR1 MDHEN and CDR2 SYDVKM. This CDR3 spans 13 amino acids. V lost 3 bases to trimming and J lost 5 bases, with 8 bases between them. The CDR3 protein is CASSLAGQNIQYF. The DNA of the CDR3 is TGTGCCAGCAGTTTGGCCGGACAAAACATTCAGTACTTC.

This chain connects TRBV30 to TRBJ1-2, with unresolved D. The CDR3 has 13 residues. Trimming took 0 bases from V and 4 from J, leaving 9 bases between them. CDR1 is GTSNPN and CDR2 is SVGIG in the germline V gene (reference sequence). Written as DNA, the CDR3 is TGTGCCTGGAGTGTAGAAGGGATCTATGGCTACACCTTC. It codes for CAWSVEGIYGYTF.

This chain links TRBV27 with TRBJ2-5, with TRBD2 matching over 8 bases. This CDR3 region has 14 residues. Germline V CDR1 and CDR2: MNHEY, SMNVEV (reference sequence). Trimming at V came to 7 bases and at J to 3 bases, leaving 7 bases not matched to a gene. The CDR3 DNA is TGTGCCAGCAAGCCACTAGCGGCAAAAGAGACCCAGTACTTC. It specifies CASKPLAAKETQYF.

The CDR3 nucleotides are TGTGCCAGCAGTACCCTCGGGACAGGGGGTCAAAATGAGCAGTTCTTC. Its translation is CASSTLGTGGQNEQFF. The rearrangement joins TRBV27 to TRBJ2-1; 11 positions agree with TRBD1. The CDR3 sequence is 16 residues long. The germline gives CDR1 MNHEY, CDR2 SMNVEV (reference sequence). V lost 5 bases to trimming and J lost 7 bases; unmatched junction nucleotides: 10.

In its sample, this clone was seen a few times. This chain uses TRBV10-3 with TRBJ1-5; 8 nucleotides match TRBD1. This CDR3 has 14 residues. CDR1 is ENHRY and CDR2 is SYGVKD in the germline V gene. The V and J ends lost 5 bases and 2 bases, in that order; junction bases with no gene match: 2. CDR3 coding DNA: TGTGCCATCAGTCGGACAGGGCGCAATCAGCCCCAGCATTTT. Its protein is CAISRTGRNQPQHF.

The gene calls are TRBV2 and TRBJ2-7; weak D call: TRBD2 (6 bases). CDR1 is SNHLY and CDR2 is FYNNEI in the germline V gene. V was trimmed by 0 bases and J by 2 bases, leaving 20 bases between them. CDR3 length: 18 residues. The CDR3 nucleotides read TGTGCCAGCAGTGAAGCGCCTATCTTGAGCGGGTCAACCTACGAGCAGTACTTC. It codes for CASSEAPILSGSTYEQYF. Full variable domain (remainder filled in from reference TRBV2 and TRBJ2-7): EPEVTQTPSHQVTQMGQEVILRCVPISNHLYFYWYRQILGQKVEFLVSFYNNEISEKSEIFDDQFSVERPDGSNFTLKIRSTKLEDSAMYFCASSEAPILSGSTYEQYFGPGTRLTVT.

V is TRBV7-2 and J is TRBJ2-7; weak D call: TRBD2 (6 bases). This CDR3 is 16 amino acids long. Trimming took off 2 bases at V and 3 bases at J, with 17 bases between the two ends. CDR1 and CDR2 from the germline V gene are SGHTA and FQGNSA. The CDR3 protein is CASSLSHGRPHYEQYF. In DNA, the CDR3 is TGTGCCAGCAGCTTATCCCACGGGAGACCACACTACGAGCAGTACTTC.

This clone occurred once. This chain connects TRBV4-2 to TRBJ2-1, with a tentative D call TRBD2 (6 bases). Trimming pared 3 bases from V and 6 bases from J, leaving 24 bases between. CDR1 is LGHNA and CDR2 is YNFKEQ in the germline V gene. The CDR3 is 18 amino acids. In nucleotides, the CDR3 is TGTGCCAGCAGCCAGCTAGAAAACGGTGGGGGAGGTCGCAATGAGCAGTTCTTC. Translated: CASSQLENGGGGRNEQFF.

This clone was counted once. V usage is TRBV28 and J usage is TRBJ2-7; D is possibly TRBD1 (5 bases). V lost 3 bases to trimming and J lost 2 bases, with 23 bases between them. The CDR3 is 18 residues long. Germline CDR1 is MDHEN and CDR2 is SYDVKM. The CDR3 region has the DNA TGTGCCAGCAGTTTGGTTCGTACAGGATCAGTTGGAGCCTACGAGCAGTACTTC. It codes for CASSLVRTGSVGAYEQYF.

The rearrangement joins TRBV19 to TRBJ1-2; D gene uncertain. CDR3 length: 15 residues. Per the germline V gene, CDR1 is LNHDA and CDR2 is SQIVND (reference sequence). Deletions cut 3 bases from V and 0 bases from J, with 11 bases between. For the CDR3, the DNA is TGTGCCAGTAGTATGATGACGGTTTCTAACTATGGCTACACCTTC. Amino acid sequence: CASSMMTVSNYGYTF.